This passage covers 31 T cell receptor beta chains from one sample sequenced in a study of T cell responses to AZD1222 COVID-19 vaccine. Repertoires were generated with immunoSEQ multiplex PCR, while TCRdb's copy carries only in-frame clones and drops some. The top ten hold roughly 1.8% of the sample, which has about 120,000 clones, around 91% seen once. The sample consisted of peripheral blood, taken on day 0 of AZD1222 vaccination. Source of these receptors: an adult in good health.

The J gene is TRBJ2-6, the V gene TRBV7-3, with 7 bases lining up with TRBD1. The length of the CDR3 is 18 residues. The V segment lost 1 base and the J segment 0 bases; nucleotides outside the gene matches: 6. CDR1 and CDR2 (germline): SGHTA, FQGTGA. CDR3 bases: TGTGCCAGCAGCTTAAGCCAGGGGGAGAACTCTGGGGCCAACGTCCTGACTTTC. This encodes CASSLSQGENSGANVLTF.

The chain uses TRBV7-8 and TRBJ2-7; the D is unclear. This CDR3 has 11 residues. V was clipped by 2 bases and J by 5 bases, with 4 bases between them. Germline values: CDR1 SGHVS, CDR2 FQNEAQ. The CDR3 sequence: CASSLSNEQYF. The CDR3 DNA reads TGTGCCAGCAGCTTAAGCAACGAGCAGTACTTC.

This clone came up once. The rearrangement uses TRBV2 and TRBJ1-1; maybe TRBD1 (6 bases). The CDR3 has 13 residues. Per germline, CDR1 SNHLY and CDR2 FYNNEI. Trimming pared 11 bases from V and 4 bases from J, leaving 17 bases between. CDR3 region: CASPRGGGTEAFF. CDR3 DNA sequence: TGTGCCTCCCCGAGAGGAGGGGGCACTGAAGCTTTCTTT.

The chain links TRBV7-2 to TRBJ2-5, with 12 bases aligning to TRBD2. The V and J ends lost 5 bases and 5 bases, in that order; junction bases with no gene match: 9. The CDR3 length is 16 residues. CDR1 and CDR2 (germline): SGHTA, FQGNSA. The CDR3 DNA is TGTGCCAGCAGCATACAACTAGCGGGAGGAGGGGAGACCCAGTACTTC. Protein sequence: CASSIQLAGGGETQYF.

The V gene is TRBV6-1, the J gene TRBJ2-1, with D possibly called TRBD1 or TRBD2 (5 bases each). Germline CDR1 reads MNHNS; CDR2 reads SASEGT. Between the trimmed V and J ends, which lost 2 bases and 5 bases, there was a span of 13 bases. This CDR3 is built from 15 residues. The CDR3 bases are TGTGCCAGCAGTGAAAGGGGTAGGCGGGACAATGAGCAGTTCTTC. This sequence encodes CASSERGRRDNEQFF.

This rearrangement joins TRBV15 to TRBJ1-6, with TRBD1 matching 9 bases. This CDR3 is built from 15 residues. V lost 3 bases, J lost 9 bases, and 6 bases stayed unmatched. Germline assignment: CDR1 LNHNV and CDR2 YYDKDF (reference sequence). This chain's CDR3 is CATSSHTGGGSPLHF. CDR3 nucleotides: TGTGCCACCAGCAGCCACACAGGGGGCGGTTCACCCCTCCACTTT.

The chain recombines TRBV5-4 with TRBJ1-2; D might be TRBD1 (5 bases). Germline CDR1 is SGHNT and CDR2 is YYREEE (reference sequence). V was cut by 1 base and J by 5 bases, with 9 bases left in between. The CDR3 sequence is 13 residues long. Here the CDR3 DNA reads TGTGCCAGCAGCTTGCAGGGAAGGTATGGCTACACCTTC. Amino acids: CASSLQGRYGYTF.

The V gene is TRBV6-2 or TRBV6-3, the J gene TRBJ1-1, with D possibly matching TRBD1 (5 bases). Germline assignment: CDR1 MNHEY and CDR2 SVGEGT. CDR3 length: 15 residues. The V and J ends lost 4 bases and 6 bases respectively, with 18 bases between them. The CDR3 here is CASSSPTRDWSEAFF. DNA for the CDR3: TGTGCCAGCAGTTCCCCTACCAGGGATTGGTCTGAAGCTTTCTTT.

The CDR3 DNA reads TGTGCCAGCAGTGAAGCAGGGCACTACAATGAGCAGTTCTTC. It codes for CASSEAGHYNEQFF. J is TRBJ2-1 and V is TRBV6-1, with D hard to call. Germline assignment: CDR1 MNHNS and CDR2 SASEGT. The CDR3 spans 14 residues. V lost 0 bases and J lost 3, with 6 bases in between.

For the CDR3, the DNA is TGTGCCTGGAGTCCGCCCCACAGGACTGAAGCTTTCTTT. It codes for CAWSPPHRTEAFF. The rearrangement uses TRBV30 and TRBJ1-1, with a possible D match to TRBD1 (5 bases). CDR1 is GTSNPN and CDR2 is SVGIG in the germline V gene (reference sequence). This CDR3 region has 13 residues. The V and J ends lost 2 bases and 5 bases respectively, with 12 bases between them.

The rearrangement uses TRBV6-6 and TRBJ1-1; D remains unclear. The CDR3 extends over 13 amino acids. The germline gives CDR1 MNHNY, CDR2 SVGAGI (reference sequence). V was trimmed by 4 bases and J by 3 bases, leaving 9 bases between them. The CDR3: CASSSLVDTEAFF. CDR3 bases: TGTGCCAGCAGTTCACTCGTAGACACTGAAGCTTTCTTT.

This chain connects TRBV19 to TRBJ2-3; the D is unclear. This CDR3 contains 14 residues. The germline gives CDR1 LNHDA, CDR2 SQIVND (reference sequence). The V gene lost 0 bases and the J gene lost 1 base, with 5 bases spanning the gap. The CDR3 DNA is TGTGCCAGTAGTATAGAACTTCGCACAGATACGCAGTATTTT. This encodes CASSIELRTDTQYF.

The chain carries TRBV10-3 and TRBJ2-7; 8 bases fit TRBD1. The J segment lost 6 bases and the V segment lost 5 bases, leaving 12 bases of the junction unmatched. Germline CDR1 and CDR2: ENHRY and SYGVKD. CDR3 length equals 15 residues. CDR3 in amino acids: CAISQDRGPSGEQYF. The CDR3 coding sequence is TGTGCCATCAGTCAAGACAGGGGCCCTTCTGGCGAGCAGTACTTC.

The gene calls are TRBV5-4 and TRBJ2-7; D gene uncertain. Per germline, CDR1 SGHNT and CDR2 YYREEE (reference sequence). The CDR3 is made up of 13 amino acids. Trimming cost V 4 bases and J 2 bases, with 10 bases left between them. The CDR3 protein is CASSRIGPYEQYF. The CDR3 coding sequence is TGTGCCAGCAGCAGGATCGGCCCCTACGAGCAGTACTTC.

The gene calls are TRBV11-3 and TRBJ1-1; D not resolved. Germline assignment: CDR1 SGHNT and CDR2 YENEEA. V dropped 5 bases and J dropped 0 bases, with 13 bases sitting between them. This CDR3 comprises 15 residues. Here the CDR3 reads CASSPPAGLNTEAFF. The CDR3 DNA follows: TGTGCCAGCAGCCCTCCGGCAGGTCTGAACACTGAAGCTTTCTTT.

The V and J genes are TRBV11-2 and TRBJ1-3, with D maybe TRBD1 (6 bases). The CDR3 is made up of 14 amino acids. In germline, CDR1 is SGHAT, CDR2 FQNNGV. The V end lost 5 bases, the J end lost 3 bases, and 11 bases lay between the germline ends. The CDR3 spells CASSVTGFGNTIYF. Here the CDR3 DNA reads TGTGCCAGCAGCGTTACAGGGTTTGGAAACACCATATATTTT.

This chain connects TRBV12-3 or TRBV12-4 to TRBJ2-4; a weak D match, TRBD1 (5 bases). V gave up 4 bases and J gave up 5 bases, with 9 bases separating them. The CDR3 has 13 amino acids. DNA of the CDR3: TGTGCCAGCAGTTGGCTGGGGCAAAACATTCAGTACTTC. Translating it yields CASSWLGQNIQYF.

The CDR3 sequence: CASSTWTSHSPLHF. Written as DNA, the CDR3 is TGTGCCAGCAGCACTTGGACCTCACATTCACCCCTCCACTTT. The chain recombines TRBV27 with TRBJ1-6; no firm D call. V shed 6 bases and J shed 8 bases, with 14 bases lying between them. The V gene's germline CDR1 is MNHEY and CDR2 SMNVEV (reference sequence). This CDR3 is 14 amino acids long.

The chain has TRBV15 and TRBJ2-2; TRBD2 matches 8 bases. This CDR3 contains 13 residues. V shed 4 bases, J shed 6 bases, and the junction held 1 base outside the gene matches. In germline, CDR1 is LNHNV, CDR2 YYDKDF (reference sequence). DNA for the CDR3: TGTGCCACCAGCAAAGCGGGGGCCGGGGAGCTGTTTTTT. Its translation is CATSKAGAGELFF.

In its sample, this clone was seen once. The V gene is TRBV28, the J gene TRBJ1-2; a weak D match, TRBD1 (6 bases). Trimming left V 6 bases short and J 8 bases short, with 22 bases between. This CDR3 region has 15 residues. CDR1 and CDR2 from the germline V gene are MDHEN and SYDVKM. The CDR3 sequence: CASRMIVGGARGYTF. CDR3 bases: TGTGCCAGCAGGATGATTGTTGGGGGGGCGCGCGGCTACACCTTC.

The V call is TRBV29-1, the J call TRBJ2-1; 14 bases agree with TRBD2. Losses at the gene ends were 4 bases for V and 6 bases for J; bases not matched to a gene: 8. Germline V lookup: CDR1 SQVTM, CDR2 ANQGSEA. This CDR3 comprises 16 residues. CDR3 in amino acids: CSVGGTSGGPSNEQFF. CDR3 sequence (DNA): TGCAGCGTTGGGGGGACTAGCGGGGGCCCATCCAATGAGCAGTTCTTC.

The chain carries TRBV7-8 and TRBJ1-5, with 7 positions matching TRBD1. CDR1 is SGHVS and CDR2 is FQNEAQ in the germline V gene. The CDR3 contains 15 residues. Unmatched junction bases numbered 7, after V lost 5 bases and J lost 3 bases. CDR3 nucleotides: TGTGCCAGCAGCGCACTGACAGGGACCAATCAGCCCCAGCATTTT. Amino acid sequence: CASSALTGTNQPQHF.

The V and J genes are TRBV6-5 and TRBJ2-1, with D uncertain. V was shortened by 6 bases and J by 8 bases, with 14 bases between the two germline ends. CDR1 and CDR2 (germline): MNHEY, SVGAGI. The CDR3 sequence is 13 residues long. CDR3 bases: TGTGCCAGCAGCCCCCACCTTATTCATGAGCAGTTCTTC. This sequence encodes CASSPHLIHEQFF.

The chain combines TRBV5-1 with TRBJ2-2; D is uncertain. Germline CDR1 SGHRS, CDR2 YFSETQ. This CDR3 comprises 14 residues. The V and J ends lost 2 bases and 1 base respectively, with 6 bases between them. The CDR3 DNA follows: TGCGCCAGCAGCTTTGTGGGGAACACCGGGGAGCTGTTTTTT. Residues: CASSFVGNTGELFF.

This chain connects TRBV3-1 (or the pseudogene TRBV3-2) to TRBJ1-2; no clear D. Trimming removed 4 bases at V and 8 bases at J, with 17 bases between. In germline, CDR1 is LGHDT, CDR2 YNNKEL (reference sequence). This CDR3 comprises 14 residues. The CDR3 DNA reads as TGTGCCAGCAGCCCGCTACGTGGGAATCTCGGCTACACCTTC. Residues: CASSPLRGNLGYTF.

This chain links TRBV2 with TRBJ2-2, with D possibly matching TRBD2 (6 bases). The CDR3 has 12 amino acids. V lost 8 bases to trimming and J lost 16 bases, with 20 bases between them. Per the germline V gene, CDR1 is SNHLY and CDR2 is FYNNEI. The CDR3 loop reads CASGGTPSRAFF. The CDR3 DNA sequence: TGTGCCAGCGGAGGGACGCCGAGCCGAGCGTTTTTT.

The V gene is TRBV7-9, the J gene TRBJ2-7; 8 positions agree with TRBD1. There are 12 residues in the CDR3. Germline assignment: CDR1 SEHNR and CDR2 FQNEAQ (reference sequence). V lost 7 bases to trimming and J lost 6 bases; unmatched junction nucleotides: 5. DNA of the CDR3: TGTGCCAGCACAGGACAGGGCGGCGAGCAGTACTTC. Encoded protein: CASTGQGGEQYF.

The chain uses TRBV18 and TRBJ2-1; possible D gene TRBD1, 5 bases. Trimming removed 5 bases from V and 15 bases from J, with 17 bases in between. The CDR3 loop spans 12 amino acids. Germline assignment: CDR1 KGHSH and CDR2 LQKENI. The CDR3 DNA reads TGTGCCAGCTCATCCCAGGGCCAGATCCTGTTCTTC. Its protein is CASSSQGQILFF. The full variable domain, in which reference TRBV18 and TRBJ2-1 provide the parts outside the CDR3, is NAGVMQNPRHLVRRRGQEARLRCSPMKGHSHVYWYRQLPEEGLKFMVYLQKENIIDESGMPKERFSAEFPKEGPSILRIQQVVRGDSAAYFCASSSQGQILFFGPGTRLTVL.

With respect to this clone: Relative to the germline gene, one junction end is altered; a read error may explain this. This rearrangement joins TRBV3-1 (or the pseudogene TRBV3-2) to TRBJ2-5, with D maybe TRBD2 (6 bases). Germline values: CDR1 LGHDT, CDR2 YNNKEL (reference sequence). CDR3 length: 17 residues. The CDR3 coding sequence is TGTGCCAGCAGCCAAGATTTGGGACTTCTATTCCAACAGACCCAGTACTTC. This sequence encodes CASSQDLGLLFQQTQYF.

This chain joins TRBV28 and TRBJ1-1, with D uncertain. This CDR3 contains 14 residues. CDR1 and CDR2 from the germline V gene are MDHEN and SYDVKM. V was shortened by 3 bases and J by 1 base, with 9 bases between the two germline ends. Here the CDR3 DNA reads TGTGCCAGCAGTTTGGGCCAGAAGAACACTGAAGCTTTCTTT. It translates to CASSLGQKNTEAFF. The full variable domain, completed using reference TRBV28 and TRBJ1-1, is DVKVTQSSRYLVKRTGEKVFLECVQDMDHENMFWYRQDPGLGLRLIYFSYDVKMKEKGDIPEGYSVSREKKERFSLILESASTNQTSMYLCASSLGQKNTEAFFGQGTRLTVV.

The J gene is TRBJ1-5, the V gene TRBV19; 8 bases fit TRBD1. Germline CDR1 reads LNHDA; CDR2 reads SQIVND (reference sequence). The length of the CDR3 is 14 residues. V lost 5 bases to trimming and J lost 2 bases; unmatched junction nucleotides: 2. CDR3 in amino acids: CASSVTGGNQPQHF. CDR3 nucleotides: TGTGCCAGTAGTGTGACAGGGGGCAATCAGCCCCAGCATTTT.